A selection of T cell receptor beta chains follows, all from one sample in a study of breast tumors, draining lymph nodes, adjacent tissues. MiXCR was run by TCRdb on the multiplex PCR reads, yielding one entry per CDR3 protein. Of about 180,000 distinct CDR3 sequences in the sample, about 33% were seen once. Input material: axillary lymph node tissue. Source of these receptors: a female donor with breast cancer. Some clones in this sample may be carry-over from other donors' samples. Both conserved end residues are part of each CDR3. Fields, in order: J gene, clone size, V gene, D gene, CDR3 DNA, CDR3 protein. The D gene is left open where the match is weak. The size of a clone is reported for some rows only, either as once, few or many, or as a class for expanded clones.

TRBJ2-7	-	TRBV10-3	TRBD2	TGTGCCTTCACCCGAGCGGGAGGGCCAGGTGAGCAGTACTTC	CAFTRAGGPGEQYF
TRBJ1-3	once	TRBV28	TRBD1	TGTGCCAGCAGCGAATTTACAGGGGGCCATGGAAACACCATATATTTT	CASSEFTGGHGNTIYF
TRBJ2-5	many	TRBV6-2/TRBV6-3	TRBD2	TGTGCCAGCAGGCCTAGCGGGGCTCGCTCCGAGACCCAGTACTTC	CASRPSGARSETQYF
TRBJ1-3	many	TRBV6-1	-	TGTGCCACCCATAGCGGCGGAAACACCATATATTTT	CATHSGGNTIYF
TRBJ2-5	many	TRBV7-8	TRBD2	TGTGCCAGCAGCCCAACGCCCTCCGGGACTAGCGACGAGACCCAGTACTTC	CASSPTPSGTSDETQYF
TRBJ1-4	-	TRBV12-3/TRBV12-4	-	TGTGCCAGCAGCCCAGATGGTAGGGGAACTAGCGGGGCTGGAGAAAAACTGTTTTTT	CASSPDGRGTSGAGEKLFF
TRBJ2-2	-	TRBV29-1	-	TGCAGCGTTGGTTCTGGGGAGCTGTTTTTT	CSVGSGELFF
TRBJ1-3	-	TRBV7-9	TRBD1	TGTGCCAGCAGCTTAAGGGGGACAGGCAACTCTGGAAACCCCATATATTTT	CASSLRGTGNSGNPIYF
TRBJ2-1	many	TRBV19	TRBD2	TGTGCCAGTAGTCCTGTCATGAGCGGGAAAGTCTACAATGAGCAGTTCTTC	CASSPVMSGKVYNEQFF
TRBJ2-2	many	TRBV5-1	TRBD1	TGCGCCAGCACCCCGACAGGGCTTAACACCGGGGAGCTGTTTTTT	CASTPTGLNTGELFF
TRBJ1-2	few	TRBV3-1	-	TGTGCCAGCAGCCAAGATATAGGGCAGGGACCGAGCAGGGTTTTTGGCTACACCTTC	CASSQDIGQGPSRVFGYTF
TRBJ2-7	many	TRBV15	-	TGTGCCACCAGCAGAGATCACGGGGTCGGGTCCTACGAGCAGTACTTC	CATSRDHGVGSYEQYF
TRBJ1-5	-	TRBV6-2/TRBV6-3	-	TGTGCCAGCAGTCACGCCGAGGGGATGAGCAATCAGCCCCAGCATTTT	CASSHAEGMSNQPQHF
TRBJ2-1	-	TRBV20-1	TRBD2	TGCAGTTATAGCGGGAGGGCGCGAGTTGAGCAGTTCTTC	CSYSGRARVEQFF
TRBJ1-2	many	TRBV5-4	-	TGTGCCAGCAGCCTAGGACTGACGAACTATGGCTACACCTTC	CASSLGLTNYGYTF
TRBJ2-3	-	TRBV24-1	-	TGTGCCACCAGTGCTCGAGCGGGCACAGATACGCAGTATTTT	CATSARAGTDTQYF
TRBJ1-2	-	TRBV6-6	TRBD1	TGTGCCAGCAGTTATCGGGACAGAGAGTTCTATGGCTACACCTTC	CASSYRDREFYGYTF
TRBJ2-1	many	TRBV7-3	-	TGTGCCAGCAGCATCAAGGAGGACGGCGACAATGAGCAGTTCTTC	CASSIKEDGDNEQFF
TRBJ2-3	many	TRBV27	-	TGTGCCAGCAGTTTATCGATACTAGCAACAGATACGCAGTATTTT	CASSLSILATDTQYF
TRBJ2-1	many	TRBV5-8	TRBD2	TGTGCCAGCAGCTTGGTAGCGGGGGGTAACAATGAGCAGTTCTTC	CASSLVAGGNNEQFF
TRBJ2-1	many	TRBV2	-	TGTGCCAGCAGTGAAAACCCAAGCTCCTACAATGAGCAGTTCTTC	CASSENPSSYNEQFF
TRBJ2-2	few	TRBV27	-	TGTGCCAGCAAAGATTCAGGGTTGGCCGGGGAGCTGTTTTTT	CASKDSGLAGELFF
TRBJ1-2	many	TRBV5-8	TRBD1	TGTGCCAGCAGCTTACAGGGGAGTAACTATGGCTACACCTTC	CASSLQGSNYGYTF
TRBJ1-2	-	TRBV20-1	-	-	CSATSGQGTNYGCTF
TRBJ2-3	many	TRBV9	-	TGTGCCAGCAGTGCTACTACCGATACGCAGTATTTT	CASSATTDTQYF
TRBJ2-1	few	TRBV5-1	TRBD2	TGCGCCAGCAGCTCGCGTCGGGGGGGGGTTTTCAATGAGCAGTTCTTC	CASSSRRGGVFNEQFF
TRBJ1-4	many	TRBV7-2	-	TGTGCCAGCAGCTCGGGACCGATAAATGAAAAACTGTTTTTT	CASSSGPINEKLFF
TRBJ2-1	many	TRBV12-3/TRBV12-4	TRBD1	TGTGCCAGCAGTTTCGGGGGGACAGGGTTCAATGAGCAGTTCTTC	CASSFGGTGFNEQFF
TRBJ1-6	few	TRBV6-6	-	TGTGCCAGCAGTCACGGGCCGCCAAGAGAATCACCCCTCCACTTT	CASSHGPPRESPLHF
TRBJ2-1	many	TRBV19	TRBD2	TGTGCCAGTAGTAAGGTGGTAGCGGGGAGCTCCTACAATGAGCAGTTCTTC	CASSKVVAGSSYNEQFF
TRBJ1-2	-	TRBV5-1	-	TGCGCCAGCAGCCCATCGAAGGCGGGGCACTATGGCTACACCTTC	CASSPSKAGHYGYTF
TRBJ2-5	many	TRBV5-6	-	TGTGCCAGCAGCTTGACGGCAGGGATAATGGAGACCCAGTACTTC	CASSLTAGIMETQYF
TRBJ1-1	-	TRBV11-1	-	TGTGCCAGCAGCCTCCATACGGGACGGATCAACACTGAAGTTTTCTTT	CASSLHTGRINTEVFF
TRBJ2-2	many	TRBV20-1	TRBD1	TGCAGTGCTAGGGATTCGGAACGACAGGGTCACACCGGGGAGCTGTTTTTT	CSARDSERQGHTGELFF
TRBJ2-1	many	TRBV7-3	TRBD2	TGTGCCAGCAGCTTAGGCGGGGGATCCTACAATGAGCAGTTCTTC	CASSLGGGSYNEQFF
TRBJ1-2	many	TRBV4-2	-	TGTGCCAGCAGCCAAGATAGTTGGGCAGGGGAGCGCTATGGCTACACCTTC	CASSQDSWAGERYGYTF